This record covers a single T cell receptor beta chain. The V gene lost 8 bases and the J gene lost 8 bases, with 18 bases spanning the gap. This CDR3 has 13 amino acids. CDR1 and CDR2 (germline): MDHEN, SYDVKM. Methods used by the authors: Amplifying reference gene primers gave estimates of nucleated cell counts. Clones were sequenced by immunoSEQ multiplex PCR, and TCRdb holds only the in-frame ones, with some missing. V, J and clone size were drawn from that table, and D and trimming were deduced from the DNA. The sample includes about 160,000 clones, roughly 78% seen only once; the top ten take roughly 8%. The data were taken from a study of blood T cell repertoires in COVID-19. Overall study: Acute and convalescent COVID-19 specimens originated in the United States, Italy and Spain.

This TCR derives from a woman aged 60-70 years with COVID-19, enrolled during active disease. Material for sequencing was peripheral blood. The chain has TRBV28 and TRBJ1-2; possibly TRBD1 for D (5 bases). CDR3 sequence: CASYRRQMMGYTF. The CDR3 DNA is TGTGCCAGCTACCGCAGACAGATGATGGGCTACACCTTC.